One and the same sample provided the 14 T cell receptor beta chains below, sequenced in a study of blood T cell repertoires in COVID-19. The assay was immunoSEQ multiplex PCR, and TCRdb's table has in-frame clones only and misses some. The table includes over 150,000 clones, 88% detected once. Sequenced input: peripheral blood. These receptor sequences come from a man aged 50-59 years who had recovered from COVID-19.

The chain employs TRBV11-2 and TRBJ1-2, with 9 bases fitting TRBD1. The V gene end was trimmed by 1 base and the J gene end by 6 bases; junction bases not matched to a gene: 3. The CDR3 length is 14 residues. From germline, CDR1 is SGHAT and CDR2 FQNNGV. CDR3 coding DNA: TGTGCCAGCAGCTTAGCCGGACAGGGGCATGGCTACACCTTC. Its translation is CASSLAGQGHGYTF.

The V and J genes are TRBV19 and TRBJ1-6; D perhaps matches TRBD1 (6 bases). The V and J ends lost 5 bases and 2 bases respectively, with 10 bases between them. The CDR3 runs 15 residues. Per germline, CDR1 LNHDA and CDR2 SQIVND (reference sequence). The CDR3 DNA follows: TGTGCCAGTAGTTCTCGGGACACCTATAATTCACCCCTCCACTTT. Its protein is CASSSRDTYNSPLHF.

The chain joins TRBV6-1 to TRBJ1-2, with 12 bases identical to TRBD1. The CDR3 is made up of 16 amino acids. The V and J ends lost 4 bases and 7 bases, in that order; junction bases with no gene match: 10. Germline CDR1 reads MNHNS; CDR2 reads SASEGT. Here the CDR3 reads CASSVQAGTGGSGYTF. DNA of the CDR3: TGTGCCAGCAGTGTCCAGGCGGGGACAGGGGGCTCTGGCTACACCTTC.

V is TRBV5-6 and J is TRBJ2-5, with 11 bases matching TRBD1. Germline CDR1 reads SGHDT; CDR2 reads YYEEEE. The CDR3 runs to 14 residues. J gave up 7 bases and V 4 bases, and 6 bases lay outside the gene matches. The CDR3 reads CASSTGQGEGTQYF. CDR3 nucleotides: TGTGCCAGCAGCACGGGACAGGGGGAAGGGACCCAGTACTTC.

The V gene is TRBV9, the J gene TRBJ2-1; TRBD2 aligns across 9 bases. Germline CDR1 reads SGDLS; CDR2 reads YYNGEE. Unmatched junction bases numbered 11, after V lost 4 bases and J lost 3 bases. The CDR3 consists of 17 residues. CDR3 coding DNA: TGTGCCAGCAGCCCCACGGGGCGGGAGGGATTCTACAATGAGCAGTTCTTC. It encodes CASSPTGREGFYNEQFF.

The chain uses TRBV18 and TRBJ1-1; D perhaps matches TRBD1 (6 bases). The CDR3 consists of 12 residues. From germline, CDR1 is KGHSH and CDR2 LQKENI. V was clipped by 4 bases and J by 6 bases, with 9 bases between them. In DNA, the CDR3 is TGTGCCAGCTCACTCGGACAGCCTGAAGCTTTCTTT. Protein product: CASSLGQPEAFF.

CDR3 sequence (DNA): TGTGCCAGCAGCTTAGAAGTGAGCTCCGGGGAGCTGTTTTTT. Translated, it gives CASSLEVSSGELFF. The chain is built from TRBV7-8 and TRBJ2-2; D is ambiguous. Germline V gives CDR1 SGHVS, CDR2 FQNEAQ. The length of the CDR3 is 14 residues. The V end lost 1 base, the J end lost 6 bases, and 9 bases lay between the germline ends. The variable domain in full, completed from reference TRBV7-8 and TRBJ2-2, reads GAGVSQSPRYKVAKRGQDVALRCDPISGHVSLFWYQQALGQGPEFLTYFQNEAQLDKSGLPSDRFFAERPEGSVSTLKIQRTQQEDSAVYLCASSLEVSSGELFFGEGSRLTVL.

The chain carries TRBV6-2 or TRBV6-3 and TRBJ1-1; TRBD1 aligns across 9 bases. Germline CDR1 reads MNHEY; CDR2 reads SVGEGT. The CDR3 covers 13 residues. Trimming removed 5 bases from V and 6 bases from J; junction bases left unmatched: 4. CDR3 nucleotide sequence: TGTGCCAGCAGTGACAGGGACAGGGCTGAAGCTTTCTTT. Its translation: CASSDRDRAEAFF.

The CDR3, as DNA: TGTGCCAGCAGCCTGACTAGCGAACATACGCAGTATTTT. This codes for CASSLTSEHTQYF. The rearrangement joins TRBV5-4 to TRBJ2-3, with TRBD2 matching over 8 bases. The V gene's germline CDR1 is SGHNT and CDR2 YYREEE (reference sequence). Trimming took 4 bases from V and 7 from J; bases not matched to a gene: 5. The CDR3 loop spans 13 amino acids. Drawing the rest from reference TRBV5-4 and TRBJ2-3, the complete variable domain is ETGVTQSPTHLIKTRGQQVTLRCSSQSGHNTVSWYQQALGQGPQFIFQYYREEENGRGNFPPRFSGLQFPNYSSELNVNALELDDSALYLCASSLTSEHTQYFGPGTRLTVL.

The chain couples TRBV29-1 to TRBJ2-4, with 11 bases aligning to TRBD1. The germline V gene encodes CDR1 SQVTM and CDR2 ANQGSEA. This CDR3 is built from 15 residues. Trimming cost V 5 bases and J 8 bases; bases outside gene matches: 11. The CDR3 nucleotides read TGCAGCGTTCCCGGACAGGGGGCGCTTTGGGACATTCAGTACTTC. This encodes CSVPGQGALWDIQYF.

This clone came up a few times. The chain uses TRBV28 and TRBJ1-2, with a tentative D call TRBD1 (5 bases). Germline V gene data show CDR1 as MDHEN and CDR2 as SYDVKM. V shed 3 bases and J shed 3 bases, with 14 bases lying between them. The CDR3 consists of 15 residues. DNA for the CDR3: TGTGCCAGCAGTTTCCCGGGGGGGATGGACTATGGCTACACCTTC. It translates to CASSFPGGMDYGYTF.

The genes are TRBV18 and TRBJ1-2, with D tentatively TRBD1 (5 bases). CDR3 length equals 15 residues. V lost 3 bases and J 7 bases, leaving 18 bases between the germline ends. CDR1 and CDR2 (germline): KGHSH, LQKENI. The CDR3 sequence: CASSPDLGGSSGYTF. In nucleotides, the CDR3 is TGTGCCAGCTCACCCGACCTCGGGGGTAGCTCTGGCTACACCTTC.

The J gene is TRBJ2-1, the V gene TRBV30; D gene unclear. The V gene lost 0 bases and the J gene lost 7 bases, with 7 bases spanning the gap. Per germline, CDR1 GTSNPN and CDR2 SVGIG (reference sequence). The length of the CDR3 is 12 residues. The DNA for the CDR3 is TGTGCCTGGAGTGTTGGCCCTAATGAGCAGTTCTTC. It translates to CAWSVGPNEQFF.

The chain carries TRBV9 and TRBJ2-1; a possible D gene is TRBD2 (5 bases). Trimming cost V 0 bases and J 8 bases, with 15 bases left between them. CDR3 length: 15 amino acids. The V gene's germline CDR1 is SGDLS and CDR2 YYNGEE. CDR3 sequence: CASSVVGAPIDEQFF. The CDR3 DNA reads as TGTGCCAGCAGCGTAGTGGGAGCCCCGATAGATGAGCAGTTCTTC. Combining the CDR3 with reference TRBV9 and TRBJ2-1 gives the whole variable domain DSGVTQTPKHLITATGQRVTLRCSPRSGDLSVYWYQQSLDQGLQFLIQYYNGEERAKGNILERFSAQQFPDLHSELNLSSLELGDSALYFCASSVVGAPIDEQFFGPGTRLTVL.